The T cell receptor beta chain under discussion was sequenced for a study of blood T cell repertoires in COVID-19. About the study: Acute and convalescent COVID-19 specimens originated in the United States, Italy and Spain. Sources were T cells, B-cell-depleted T cells, or PBMCs; the material itself was cDNA or gDNA.

Original methodology: Amplifying reference gene primers gave estimates of nucleated cell counts. TCRdb keeps only in-frame clones here, not all; method: immunoSEQ multiplex PCR. That table gives V, J and clone size, and the DNA gave D and trimming. The sample consists of approximately 280,000 clones, approximately 86% of them appearing once. The V end lost 5 bases, the J end lost 4 bases, and 26 bases lay between the germline ends. CDR1 SEHNR and CDR2 FQNEAQ come from the germline V gene (reference sequence). The CDR3 runs 18 residues. This TCR derives from a woman between 25 and 40 years old who had recovered from COVID-19. Source material: peripheral blood. The chain recombines TRBV7-9 with TRBJ1-2; possibly TRBD1 for D (6 bases). CDR3 protein: CASSRGGRSVQKVYGYTF. The CDR3, as DNA: TGTGCCAGCAGCCGAGGGGGAAGGTCTGTTCAGAAGGTCTATGGCTACACCTTC.